These T cell receptor beta chains were read from a single sample in a study of T cells in narcolepsy. Clones were sequenced by immunoSEQ multiplex PCR, and TCRdb holds only the in-frame ones, with some missing. The table has around 30,000 clones, around 78% seen once. The material sequenced was CD45RA- memory CD4+ T cells from PBMCs. The source of these receptors is a human donor with narcolepsy. CDR3s include the opening cysteine and the closing phenylalanine or tryptophan. A D gene is named only where the DNA matches it firmly.

TRBJ1-1 TRBD1 TRBV2 CASSEARQGARLSTEAFF
TRBJ2-1 NA TRBV28 CASSATSTYNEQFF
TRBJ2-3 NA TRBV5-1 CASSPTPTDTQYF
TRBJ1-2 TRBD1 TRBV5-1 CASSLASTGIAGYTF
TRBJ2-2 TRBD2 TRBV29-1 CSVERGEGQNTGELFF
TRBJ2-1 NA TRBV7-8 CASSLVAGRADNEQFF
TRBJ2-1 TRBD2 TRBV2 CASMGAGGSSYNEQFF
TRBJ1-4 NA TRBV14 CASSQAGTNNEKLFF
TRBJ2-5 NA TRBV15 CATSRDIRPSSQETQYF
TRBJ2-1 TRBD2 TRBV25-1 CASSDSFIAGDNEQFF
TRBJ1-6 TRBD1 TRBV6-1 CASSETGRGLSPLHF
TRBJ1-6 NA TRBV5-1 CASSLALQGGNSPLHF
TRBJ2-3 NA TRBV5-6 CASAPTLELTDTQYF
TRBJ1-5 NA TRBV7-9 CASSVDVDQPQHF
TRBJ2-2 NA TRBV29-1 CSFRANTGELFF
TRBJ2-2 NA TRBV1 CTSSPPTTAGDILHTGELFF
TRBJ2-5 TRBD1 TRBV7-3 CASSRYPGQGQTQYF
TRBJ2-7 TRBD2 TRBV6-1 CASSRDGRAYEQYF
TRBJ1-4 NA TRBV4-1 CASSQDQAGSSSTNEKLFF
TRBJ1-2 NA TRBV19 CASSRDYGYTF
TRBJ2-3 NA TRBV2 CASSSDLSTDTQYF
TRBJ1-3 NA TRBV5-1 CASRPSSGNTIYF
TRBJ2-5 TRBD2 TRBV5-1 CASTASGGLQETQYF
TRBJ2-1 NA TRBV15 CATSRPEAWNEQFF
TRBJ1-2 NA TRBV14 CASSPTDGRYGYTF
TRBJ1-4 TRBD1 TRBV9 CASSVSTGGGEKLFF
TRBJ2-7 TRBD1 TRBV10-3 CAISESGTVGSEQYF
TRBJ2-1 NA TRBV7-3 CASSPPGRTYNEQFF
TRBJ2-3 NA TRBV20-1 CSVNRAGGQYF
TRBJ1-1 NA TRBV7-6 CASSLTGRNTEAFF
TRBJ1-1 NA TRBV11-3 CASSFSENTEAFF
TRBJ2-3 TRBD2 TRBV7-3 CASSLLAARTDTQYF
TRBJ1-1 NA TRBV6-1 CASSGHGPEAFF
TRBJ1-1 NA TRBV7-8 CASSFTKGTEAFF
TRBJ1-1 NA TRBV12-5 CASGLVLGLGRMNTEAFF
TRBJ1-4 TRBD1 TRBV18 CASSPPDRGQKLFF
TRBJ2-2 TRBD2 TRBV5-6 CASSFVSGGRNTGELFF
TRBJ2-2 TRBD2 TRBV30 CAWSNSGRVNTGELFF
TRBJ1-1 NA TRBV11-1 CASSHGGKTEAFF
TRBJ1-5 NA TRBV6-6 CASEGTASNQPQHF
NA NA TRBV2 CASSDRLGSYEQYF